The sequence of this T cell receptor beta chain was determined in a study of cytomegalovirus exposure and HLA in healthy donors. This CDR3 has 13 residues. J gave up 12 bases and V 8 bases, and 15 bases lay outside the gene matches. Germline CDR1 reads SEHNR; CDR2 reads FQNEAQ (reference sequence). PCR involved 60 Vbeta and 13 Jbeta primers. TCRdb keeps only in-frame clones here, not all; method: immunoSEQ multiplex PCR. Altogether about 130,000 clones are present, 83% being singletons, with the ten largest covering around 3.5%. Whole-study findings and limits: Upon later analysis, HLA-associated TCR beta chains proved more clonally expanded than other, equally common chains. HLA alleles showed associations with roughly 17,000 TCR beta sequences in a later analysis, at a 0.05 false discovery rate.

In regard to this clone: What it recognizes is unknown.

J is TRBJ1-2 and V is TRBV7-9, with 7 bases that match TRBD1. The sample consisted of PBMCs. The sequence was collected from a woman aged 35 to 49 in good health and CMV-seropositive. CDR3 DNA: TGTGCCAGCTCGATTGGGGAGACAGGGCGTGACACCTTC. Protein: CASSIGETGRDTF. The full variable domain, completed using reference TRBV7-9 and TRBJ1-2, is DTGVSQNPRHKITKRGQNVTFRCDPISEHNRLYWYRQTLGQGPEFLTYFQNEAQLEKSRLLSDRFSAERPKGSFSTLEIQRTEQGDSAMYLCASSIGETGRDTFGSGTRLTVV.